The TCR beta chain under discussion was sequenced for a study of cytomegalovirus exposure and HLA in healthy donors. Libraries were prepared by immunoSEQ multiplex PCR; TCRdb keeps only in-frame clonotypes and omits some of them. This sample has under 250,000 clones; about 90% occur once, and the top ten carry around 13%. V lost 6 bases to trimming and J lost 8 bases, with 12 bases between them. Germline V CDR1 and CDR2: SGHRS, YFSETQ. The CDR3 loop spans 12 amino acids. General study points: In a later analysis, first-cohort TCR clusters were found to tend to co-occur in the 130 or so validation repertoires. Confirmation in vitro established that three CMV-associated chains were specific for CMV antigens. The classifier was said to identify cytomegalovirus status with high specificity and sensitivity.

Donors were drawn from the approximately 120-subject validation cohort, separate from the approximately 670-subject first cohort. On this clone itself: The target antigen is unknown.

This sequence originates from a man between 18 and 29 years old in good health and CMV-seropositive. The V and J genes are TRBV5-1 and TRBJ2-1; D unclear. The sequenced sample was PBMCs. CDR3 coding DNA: TGCGCCAGCAACGACTTGGACCATGAGCAGTTCTTC. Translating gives CASNDLDHEQFF.